The 26 T cell receptor beta chains in this list originate from one sample, sequenced in a study of shared clonotypes between healthy human individuals (dated by TCRdb to the early 2020s). Library creation used the immunoSEQ multiplex PCR assay. Here the immuneACCESS table is served through TCRdb, limited to in-frame sequences with V and J called. Missing clones are a known gap in these copies; in checked studies unresolved V genes cover under half, and the rest lacks a known reason. This sample has hundreds of thousands of clones in its table, and approximately 96% of those were observed once. Of the sample, approximately 0.1% is held by the ten largest clones. CD8 naive samples consisted of CD45RO-negative cells that were positively selected for CCR7, yielding a CD45RA+CCR7+ population without TemRA cells. Sequencing used naive CD8+ T cells sorted from blood. This specimen's cell subset or site label, per the study, means: CD45RA+CCR7+. The receptors here all came from a woman aged 25 to 39 in good health.

This chain uses TRBV19 with TRBJ1-1; D is unresolved. With 3 bases removed from V and 8 bases from J, the gap between germline ends came to 16 bases. The CDR3 totals 14 residues. Germline lookup yields CDR1 LNHDA and CDR2 SQIVND (reference sequence). The CDR3 sequence is CASSIPSRAGEAFF. CDR3 in DNA: TGTGCCAGTAGTATCCCGTCGAGGGCGGGAGAAGCTTTCTTT.

The CDR3 spells CASSEWGETQYF. CDR3 DNA sequence: TGTGCCAGCAGTGAATGGGGAGAGACCCAGTACTTC. The rearrangement uses TRBV25-1 and TRBJ2-5; D not certain. CDR1 is MGHDK and CDR2 is SYGVNS in the germline V gene. Trimming removed 1 base at V and 4 bases at J, with 4 bases between. The CDR3 is 12 residues long.

The chain couples TRBV5-4 to TRBJ2-7; no firm D call. The CDR3 is made up of 15 amino acids. Trimming pared 4 bases from V and 7 bases from J, leaving 21 bases between. The V gene's germline CDR1 is SGHNT and CDR2 YYREEE (reference sequence). The CDR3 sequence is CASSPSTASLLEQYF. As DNA, the CDR3 is TGTGCCAGCAGCCCAAGCACCGCGAGTCTACTGGAGCAGTACTTC.

CDR3 sequence reads: CASSFGGRRAYEQYF. In DNA form, the CDR3 reads TGTGCCAGCAGTTTCGGAGGGAGACGCGCCTACGAGCAGTACTTC. The chain uses TRBV27 and TRBJ2-7, with D tentatively TRBD2 (6 bases). Germline V gene data show CDR1 as MNHEY and CDR2 as SMNVEV (reference sequence). The CDR3 runs 15 residues. V lost 3 bases, J lost 2 bases, and 14 bases lay in between.

The chain links TRBV23-1 to TRBJ2-5; 7 nucleotides line up with TRBD2. TRBV23-1 is noted as an ORF with a role that remains uncertain. The CDR3 extends over 9 amino acids. Losses at the gene ends were 11 bases for V and 7 bases for J; bases not matched to a gene: 1. The CDR3 DNA reads TGCGCCGGGAGGGGGACCCAGTACTTC. Its protein product is CAGRGTQYF.

V usage is TRBV27 and J usage is TRBJ2-3; D uncertain. The V gene's germline CDR1 is MNHEY and CDR2 SMNVEV (reference sequence). The CDR3 is 16 amino acids. Trimming pared 3 bases from V and 1 base from J, leaving 14 bases between. DNA of the CDR3: TGTGCCAGCAGTTTCGCCATGTCGGGTCGCACAGATACGCAGTATTTT. Protein: CASSFAMSGRTDTQYF.

The rearrangement links TRBV11-3 to TRBJ2-2; no firm D call. V lost 0 bases to trimming and J lost 2 bases, with 10 bases between them. Germline CDR1 is SGHNT and CDR2 is YENEEA. This CDR3 region has 16 residues. CDR3 nucleotide sequence: TGTGCCAGCAGCTTAGAACCGGCAGAAAACACCGGGGAGCTGTTTTTT. Translated: CASSLEPAENTGELFF. Combining the CDR3 with reference TRBV11-3 and TRBJ2-2 gives the whole variable domain EAGVVQSPRYKIIEKKQPVAFWCNPISGHNTLYWYLQNLGQGPELLIRYENEEAVDDSQLPKDRFSAERLKGVDSTLKIQPAELGDSAVYLCASSLEPAENTGELFFGEGSRLTVL.

The chain has TRBV7-9 and TRBJ2-1, with D unresolved. Trimming shortened V by 3 bases and J by 0 bases, and 3 bases separated the two germline ends. Germline-derived CDR1 and CDR2 are SEHNR and FQNEAQ (reference sequence). The length of the CDR3 is 13 residues. CDR3 nucleotide sequence: TGTGCCAGCAGCTTGACCTCCTACAATGAGCAGTTCTTC. Its translation is CASSLTSYNEQFF.

This chain connects TRBV28 to TRBJ2-3; D might be TRBD2 (6 bases). Per germline, CDR1 MDHEN and CDR2 SYDVKM. V was cut by 2 bases and J by 0 bases, with 12 bases left in between. CDR3 length: 16 residues. CDR3 sequence (DNA): TGTGCCAGCAGTTTACCTAGCCGGGAGAGCACAGATACGCAGTATTTT. Translating gives CASSLPSRESTDTQYF.

This clone was recorded only once. J is TRBJ2-6 and V is TRBV28; 8 positions agree with TRBD2. This CDR3 contains 18 residues. CDR1 is MDHEN and CDR2 is SYDVKM in the germline V gene. The J segment lost 2 bases and the V segment lost 6 bases, leaving 12 bases of the junction unmatched. CDR3 sequence: CASRLTRGRIPGANVLTF. The CDR3 nucleotides are TGTGCCAGCAGATTGACCCGCGGGAGGATTCCTGGGGCCAACGTCCTGACTTTC. Full variable domain (remainder filled in from reference TRBV28 and TRBJ2-6): DVKVTQSSRYLVKRTGEKVFLECVQDMDHENMFWYRQDPGLGLRLIYFSYDVKMKEKGDIPEGYSVSREKKERFSLILESASTNQTSMYLCASRLTRGRIPGANVLTFGAGSRLTVL.

The genes are TRBV5-1 and TRBJ2-1, with D perhaps assigned TRBD1 or TRBD2 (6 bases each). V shed 4 bases and J shed 8 bases, with 16 bases lying between them. Germline V lookup: CDR1 SGHRS, CDR2 YFSETQ. This CDR3 has 14 amino acids. DNA for the CDR3: TGCGCCAGCAGCCTCGAGGGGGGAGTTGATGAGCAGTTCTTC. Encoded protein: CASSLEGGVDEQFF.

The rearrangement joins TRBV28 to TRBJ2-7, with TRBD1 matching 8 bases. V lost 6 bases and J lost 0; bases outside the gene matches: 16. The length of the CDR3 is 18 residues. Germline lookup yields CDR1 MDHEN and CDR2 SYDVKM. The CDR3 DNA sequence: TGTGCCAGCAGCGCGGTGACAGGGGCCATCTTTCGCTCCTACGAGCAGTACTTC. Its translation is CASSAVTGAIFRSYEQYF.

V is TRBV27 and J is TRBJ1-2; perhaps TRBD1 as D (6 bases). The CDR3 is made up of 16 amino acids. The V and J ends lost 2 bases and 8 bases respectively, with 21 bases between them. The germline gives CDR1 MNHEY, CDR2 SMNVEV (reference sequence). CDR3 sequence: CASSLTLQGPPRGYTF. The CDR3 DNA sequence: TGTGCCAGCAGTTTAACTCTTCAGGGGCCCCCGAGAGGCTACACCTTC.

The chain couples TRBV5-1 to TRBJ1-2, with D unresolved. There are 13 residues in the CDR3. With 4 bases removed from V and 4 bases from J, the gap between germline ends came to 11 bases. CDR1 and CDR2 (germline): SGHRS, YFSETQ. The CDR3 nucleotides read TGCGCCAGCAGCGTTCCATCGGGCTATGGCTACACCTTC. Encoded protein: CASSVPSGYGYTF. Based on the CDR3 plus reference TRBV5-1 and TRBJ1-2, the full variable domain is KAGVTQTPRYLIKTRGQQVTLSCSPISGHRSVSWYQQTPGQGLQFLFEYFSETQRNKGNFPGRFSGRQFSNSRSEMNVSTLELGDSALYLCASSVPSGYGYTFGSGTRLTVV.

The J gene is TRBJ2-7, the V gene TRBV19; perhaps TRBD2 as D (5 bases). CDR1 LNHDA and CDR2 SQIVND come from the germline V gene (reference sequence). Deletions cut 3 bases from V and 3 bases from J, with 9 bases between. The CDR3 length is 13 residues. As DNA, the CDR3 is TGTGCCAGTAGTATTCGGGAATACTACGAGCAGTACTTC. Residues: CASSIREYYEQYF.

The chain uses TRBV5-6 and TRBJ2-5, with TRBD1 matching over 7 bases. V dropped 3 bases and J dropped 1; count of bases not matched to a gene: 12. CDR1 and CDR2 (germline): SGHDT, YYEEEE. The CDR3 covers 17 residues. The CDR3 spells CASSSSRDRYFQETQYF. DNA for the CDR3: TGTGCCAGCAGCTCCTCACGGGACAGATATTTCCAAGAGACCCAGTACTTC.

This clone was seen only a few times. This rearrangement joins TRBV5-6 to TRBJ1-1, with TRBD1 as a possible D gene (6 bases). The CDR3 covers 14 residues. The V and J ends lost 2 bases and 1 base respectively, with 9 bases between them. Germline CDR1 reads SGHDT; CDR2 reads YYEEEE. The CDR3 DNA follows: TGTGCCAGCAGCTTCGGGACACCGAACACTGAAGCTTTCTTT. Translated: CASSFGTPNTEAFF.

The DNA for the CDR3 is TGTGCCAGTAGTTGGACTAGCGACAATGAGCAGTTCTTC. It codes for CASSWTSDNEQFF. The rearrangement links TRBV19 to TRBJ2-1, with 9 nucleotides matching TRBD2. Germline V lookup: CDR1 LNHDA, CDR2 SQIVND (reference sequence). The CDR3 totals 13 residues. Losses at the gene ends were 5 bases for V and 5 bases for J; bases not matched to a gene: 1.

CDR3 in amino acids: CASSLRGPETQYF. CDR3 in DNA: TGTGCCAGCAGCTTGCGGGGGCCTGAGACCCAGTACTTC. This sequence joins TRBV5-8 and TRBJ2-5; D is possibly TRBD1 or TRBD2 (6 bases each). The CDR3 totals 13 residues. Germline V CDR1 and CDR2: SGHTS, YDEGEE. V shed 1 base and J shed 5 bases, with 9 bases lying between them.

The chain joins TRBV28 to TRBJ2-1; D remains ambiguous. Germline V gene lookup returns CDR1 MDHEN and CDR2 SYDVKM. V was trimmed by 3 bases and J by 0 bases, leaving 18 bases between them. The CDR3 is made up of 18 amino acids. The CDR3 reads CASSLAPLPLSSYNEQFF. CDR3 in DNA: TGTGCCAGCAGTTTGGCGCCTCTTCCCCTAAGCTCCTACAATGAGCAGTTCTTC.

V is TRBV27 and J is TRBJ2-2, with 9 bases aligning to TRBD2. The CDR3 is 16 amino acids. V lost 0 bases and J lost 4; bases outside the gene matches: 3. The germline gives CDR1 MNHEY, CDR2 SMNVEV (reference sequence). The chain's CDR3 is CASSLSPSGITGELFF. In DNA form, the CDR3 reads TGTGCCAGCAGTTTATCCCCTAGCGGGATCACCGGGGAGCTGTTTTTT.

V is TRBV7-9 and J is TRBJ2-7, with TRBD1 identical over 9 bases. Trimming removed 5 bases from V and 3 bases from J; junction bases left unmatched: 8. CDR1 is SEHNR, CDR2 FQNEAQ, per germline (reference sequence). The CDR3 is made up of 15 amino acids. The CDR3 here is CASSNAGTGFYEQYF. The CDR3 DNA sequence: TGTGCCAGCAGCAACGCCGGGACAGGGTTCTACGAGCAGTACTTC.

Turning to this clone: Other DNA sequences in this sample translate to the same CDR3. The V gene is TRBV11-2, the J gene TRBJ2-7; 7 bases are a match to TRBD2. Germline lookup yields CDR1 SGHAT and CDR2 FQNNGV. The CDR3 sequence is 14 residues long. V was clipped by 3 bases and J by 3 bases; unmatched bases: 5. DNA for the CDR3: TGTGCCAGCAGCTTCAGCGGGACCAACTACGAGCAGTACTTC. Translating gives CASSFSGTNYEQYF.

CDR3 residues: CASSLEVRGNTEAFF. In DNA form, the CDR3 reads TGTGCCAGCAGCTTAGAAGTTAGAGGGAACACTGAAGCTTTCTTT. The chain is built from TRBV7-9 and TRBJ1-1; unclear D gene. Trimming took 1 base from V and 1 from J, leaving 10 bases between them. CDR1 and CDR2 (germline): SEHNR, FQNEAQ (reference sequence). The CDR3 is made up of 15 amino acids.

This clone appeared a single time. The chain uses TRBV5-4 and TRBJ2-1; the D is unclear. The germline V gene encodes CDR1 SGHNT and CDR2 YYREEE (reference sequence). The CDR3 is 13 amino acids. V was cut by 2 bases and J by 8 bases, with 11 bases left in between. Here the CDR3 reads CASSFVTIDEQFF. The CDR3 DNA reads TGTGCCAGCAGCTTTGTTACTATCGATGAGCAGTTCTTC.

CDR3 bases: TGTGCCAGCAGAGCTAGCGGGACTCCTTACAATGAGCAGTTCTTC. Translating gives CASRASGTPYNEQFF. The chain employs TRBV25-1 and TRBJ2-1, with 9 bases that match TRBD2. Germline values: CDR1 MGHDK, CDR2 SYGVNS. The CDR3 totals 15 residues. The trim removed 6 bases at V and 4 bases at J, leaving 7 bases unmatched.